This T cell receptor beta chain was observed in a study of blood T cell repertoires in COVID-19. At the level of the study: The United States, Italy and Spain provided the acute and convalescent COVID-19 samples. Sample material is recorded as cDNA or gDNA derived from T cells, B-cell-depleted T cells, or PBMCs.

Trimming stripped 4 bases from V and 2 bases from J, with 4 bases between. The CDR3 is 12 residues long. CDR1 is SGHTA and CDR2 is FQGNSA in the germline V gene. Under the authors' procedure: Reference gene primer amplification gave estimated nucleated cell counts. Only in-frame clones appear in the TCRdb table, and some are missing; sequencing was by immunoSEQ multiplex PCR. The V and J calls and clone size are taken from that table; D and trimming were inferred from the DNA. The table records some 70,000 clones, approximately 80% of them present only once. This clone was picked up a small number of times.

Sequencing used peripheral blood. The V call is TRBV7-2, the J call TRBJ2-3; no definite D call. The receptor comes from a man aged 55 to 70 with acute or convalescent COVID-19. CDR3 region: CASSSSTDTQYF. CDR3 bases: TGTGCCAGCAGCTCTTCCACAGATACGCAGTATTTT.